A selection of T cell receptor beta chains follows, all from one sample in a study of T cells in Graves' hyperthyroidism and ophthalmopathy. TCRdb reprocessed the multiplex PCR reads with MiXCR, giving one entry per CDR3 protein. The data contain approximately 700,000 distinct CDR3 sequences, nearly 45% of them seen just once; the ten biggest clones take up under 8%. The sequenced sample consisted of peripheral blood or thyroid tissue (not recorded which). The source of these receptors is an adult man with Graves' disease, either hyperthyroidism or ophthalmopathy (not recorded which). Both conserved end residues are part of each CDR3.

v_call: TRBV12-3/TRBV12-4; cdr3_aa: CASSLVLNSPLHF
v_call: TRBV5-1; cdr3_aa: CASSLAGSRNEKLFF
v_call: TRBV12-3/TRBV12-4; cdr3_aa: CASSPTGNHQPQHF
v_call: TRBV25-1; cdr3_aa: CASSEWGGVSPLHF
v_call: TRBV24-1; cdr3_aa: CASSPTAGGSYGYTF
v_call: TRBV7-9; cdr3_aa: CASSGGQYF
v_call: TRBV11-2; cdr3_aa: CASTPGVGTEAFF
v_call: TRBV25-1; cdr3_aa: CASSRRGGARNEQFF
v_call: TRBV20-1; cdr3_aa: CSARADRGRNEQYF
v_call: TRBV7-8; cdr3_aa: CASSLMREGKYEQYF
v_call: TRBV7-9; cdr3_aa: CASSSTGALNTEAFF
v_call: TRBV12-3/TRBV12-4; cdr3_aa: CASSFSPGGVSGVLDTQYF
v_call: TRBV7-9; cdr3_aa: CASSLDRGAVKAFF
v_call: TRBV24-1; cdr3_aa: CATSDRRQGNGYTF
v_call: TRBV7-9; cdr3_aa: CASSQDGLRVKGYTF
v_call: TRBV20-1; cdr3_aa: CSASSLALGSGEQYF